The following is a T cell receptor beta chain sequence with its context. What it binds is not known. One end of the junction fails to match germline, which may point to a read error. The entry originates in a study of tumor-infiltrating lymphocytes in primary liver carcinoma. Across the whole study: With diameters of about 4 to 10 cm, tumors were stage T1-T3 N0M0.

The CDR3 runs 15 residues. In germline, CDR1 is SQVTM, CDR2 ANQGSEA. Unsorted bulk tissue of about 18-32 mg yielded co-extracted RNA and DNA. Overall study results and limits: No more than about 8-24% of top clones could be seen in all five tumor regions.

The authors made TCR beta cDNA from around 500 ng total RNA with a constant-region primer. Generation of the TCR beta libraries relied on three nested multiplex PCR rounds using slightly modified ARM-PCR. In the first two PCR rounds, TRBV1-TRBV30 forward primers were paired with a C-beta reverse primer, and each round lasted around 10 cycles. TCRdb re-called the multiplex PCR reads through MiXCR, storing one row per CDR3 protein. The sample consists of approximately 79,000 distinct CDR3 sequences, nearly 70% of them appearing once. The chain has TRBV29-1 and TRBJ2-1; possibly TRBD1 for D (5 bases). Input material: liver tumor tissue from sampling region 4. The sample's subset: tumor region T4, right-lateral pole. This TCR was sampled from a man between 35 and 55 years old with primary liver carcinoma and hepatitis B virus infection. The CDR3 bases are TGCAGTTTGGGGCCTCCTTCCAGCTCCTACAATGAACAGTTCTTC. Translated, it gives CSLGPPSSSYNEQFF.